The 30 T cell receptor beta chains reported below all come from one sample, sequenced in a study of post-analysis software for immune sequencing data. Study outcomes and limitations: A few TRBV segments occurring more often in patients than controls included TRBV5-6, TRBV5-1 and TRBV20-1.

For these TCRs, the target antigens are not known. Sequencing libraries made from TCR beta cDNA carried unique molecular identifiers. TCRdb independently ran MiXCR on the PCR reads; one entry per CDR3 protein. Here the sample spans 550,000 to 700,000 distinct CDR3 sequences, roughly 45% being singletons. Sequenced sample: blood. Every receptor here comes from a girl aged 5 to 17 with multiple sclerosis.

Comment on this clonotype: One end of the junction does not line up with germline, which may come from a read error. CDR3 bases: TGTGCTAGCATTTCTCCAAGAGGTAGGGGTGAAGCTTTCTTT. This sequence encodes CASISPRGRGEAFF. The rearrangement uses TRBV6-5 and TRBJ1-1; a weak D match, TRBD1 (5 bases). CDR1 is MNHEY and CDR2 is SVGAGI in the germline V gene. The CDR3 is 14 residues long.

This clonotype was found a few times. The gene calls are TRBV12-3 or TRBV12-4 and TRBJ2-5; 7 bases fit TRBD2. Unmatched junction bases numbered 7, after V lost 5 bases and J lost 1 base. This CDR3 has 15 residues. CDR3 loop: CASSPEWGGQETQYF. In DNA, the CDR3 is TGTGCCAGCAGTCCCGAGTGGGGGGGCCAAGAGACCCAGTACTTC.

This clonotype is a singleton in its sample. The rearrangement joins TRBV4-1 to TRBJ2-5; possibly TRBD2 for D (6 bases). CDR1 and CDR2 from the germline V gene are MGHRA and YSYEKL. The ends were cut back, 6 bases at V and 5 bases at J, with 22 bases in the middle. The CDR3 covers 16 residues. The CDR3 protein is CASSPHPTGSAETQYF. CDR3 DNA sequence: TGCGCCAGCAGTCCTCATCCAACCGGGAGCGCGGAGACCCAGTACTTC.

The chain uses TRBV4-1 and TRBJ1-3; tentative D call: TRBD1 (6 bases). The CDR3 sequence is 16 residues long. CDR1 MGHRA and CDR2 YSYEKL come from the germline V gene. Trimming took off 1 base at V and 0 bases at J, with 10 bases between the two ends. The CDR3, as DNA: TGCGCCAGCAGCCAAGGACAGGTCCGCTCTGGAAACACCATATATTTT. This encodes CASSQGQVRSGNTIYF.

This chain joins TRBV3-1 and TRBJ1-3; D is ambiguous. This CDR3 is 12 amino acids long. Looked up from germline, CDR1 is LGHDT and CDR2 is YNNKEL (reference sequence). Deletions cut 2 bases from V and 4 bases from J, with 3 bases between. The CDR3 nucleotides read TGTGCCAGCAGCCAACGCGGAAACACCATATATTTT. Its translation: CASSQRGNTIYF.

This clonotype was counted a few times. A read error may account for a junction end that differs from germline. The J gene is TRBJ2-3, the V gene TRBV4-1; 12 nucleotides match TRBD2. Looked up from germline, CDR1 is MGHRA and CDR2 is YSYEKL. This CDR3 comprises 16 residues. The chain's CDR3 is CASSQDGTSGTDTQYF. The CDR3 nucleotides read TGTGCCAGCAGCCAAGACGGGACTAGCGGGACAGATACGCAGTATTTT.

This clonotype was seen only a few times. The chain joins TRBV20-1 to TRBJ2-3; D remains ambiguous. V was pared by 1 base and J by 6 bases, with 8 bases between. Per the germline V gene, CDR1 is DFQATT and CDR2 is SNEGSKA (reference sequence). CDR3 length equals 12 residues. Written as DNA, the CDR3 is TGCAGTGCTAGAGTAACCTCCGATACGCAGTATTTT. Translating it yields CSARVTSDTQYF.

The CDR3 DNA sequence: TGTGCCATTTGGACAGGGGGTGAAAACGAGCAGTACTTC. Translated, it gives CAIWTGGENEQYF. The chain couples TRBV2 to TRBJ2-5; TRBD1 matches 10 bases. The DNA end is more similar to TRBJ2-7, so the J call may be wrong. The CDR3 runs to 13 residues. Per the germline V gene, CDR1 is SNHLY and CDR2 is FYNNEI.

The gene calls are TRBV6-5 and TRBJ2-5; D remains ambiguous. The CDR3 consists of 15 residues. From germline, CDR1 is MNHEY and CDR2 SVGAGI. V shed 0 bases and J shed 4 bases, with 12 bases lying between them. Here the CDR3 DNA reads TGTGCCAGCAGTTACTCAAAGCACGTAGCAGAGACCCAGTACTTC. Amino acids: CASSYSKHVAETQYF.

The chain joins TRBV29-1 to TRBJ1-1; D might be TRBD1 (5 bases). This CDR3 region has 13 residues. Trimming pared 3 bases from V and 4 bases from J, leaving 12 bases between. The germline CDR1 and CDR2 sequences are SQVTM and ANQGSEA. The CDR3 here is CSVEGGRGTEAFF. CDR3 DNA: TGCAGCGTTGAGGGAGGGAGGGGCACTGAAGCTTTCTTT.

This clonotype was seen only a few times. The chain is built from TRBV29-1 and TRBJ2-6; 9 nucleotides line up with TRBD1. The germline gives CDR1 SQVTM, CDR2 ANQGSEA. The CDR3 contains 11 residues. The V and J ends lost 7 bases and 17 bases, in that order; junction bases with no gene match: 9. CDR3 in amino acids: CSARAGTGLTF. The CDR3 nucleotides are TGCAGCGCTCGGGCCGGGACAGGGTTGACTTTC.

V and J are TRBV10-3 and TRBJ2-7; TRBD2 matches at 12 bases. The CDR3 runs 18 residues. CDR1 is ENHRY, CDR2 SYGVKD, per germline. Germline trimming cut 4 bases from V and 4 bases from J; bases unmatched to any gene: 14. The CDR3 loop reads CAISGEWLAGGPVYEQYF. In nucleotides, the CDR3 is TGTGCCATCAGTGGGGAGTGGCTAGCGGGAGGGCCAGTATACGAGCAGTACTTC.

This clonotype has more than one count but fewer than ten. This sequence joins TRBV10-3 and TRBJ2-7; TRBD1 agrees at 10 bases. J gave up 6 bases and V 7 bases, and 6 bases lay outside the gene matches. The CDR3 spans 13 residues. Per the germline V gene, CDR1 is ENHRY and CDR2 is SYGVKD. The CDR3 is CAITPGQGSEQYF. In DNA form, the CDR3 reads TGTGCCATCACCCCGGGACAGGGGAGCGAGCAGTACTTC.

V gene TRBV20-1 combines with J gene TRBJ1-4, with unresolved D. Trimming removed 3 bases at V and 0 bases at J, with 11 bases between. Germline V gene data show CDR1 as DFQATT and CDR2 as SNEGSKA (reference sequence). The CDR3 runs to 15 residues. CDR3 protein: CSARATSATNEKLFF. The CDR3, as DNA: TGCAGTGCTAGGGCCACCTCTGCAACTAATGAAAAACTGTTTTTT.

This rearrangement joins TRBV6-6 to TRBJ2-1; 11 nucleotides align to TRBD1. V shed 8 bases, J shed 9 bases, and the junction held 9 bases outside the gene matches. Germline V gene data show CDR1 as MNHNY and CDR2 as SVGAGI (reference sequence). The CDR3 covers 14 residues. CDR3 protein: CASFRGQGGSEQFF. The CDR3 region has the DNA TGTGCCAGCTTCCGGGGACAGGGGGGAAGTGAGCAGTTCTTC.

This clonotype has only a few counts. The rearrangement links TRBV4-1 to TRBJ2-7; 9 bases are a match to TRBD2. J was trimmed by 3 bases and V by 0 bases; bases with no gene match: 6. Germline loops: CDR1 MGHRA, CDR2 YSYEKL. The CDR3 sequence is 16 residues long. The CDR3 bases are TGCGCCAGCAGCCAAGAATCAACTAGCGGGCGCTACGAGCAGTACTTC. The encoded protein is CASSQESTSGRYEQYF.

This sequence joins TRBV27 and TRBJ2-7; 11 bases agree with TRBD1. J gave up 4 bases and V 4 bases, and 9 bases lay outside the gene matches. This CDR3 has 16 amino acids. CDR1 and CDR2 from the germline V gene are MNHEY and SMNVEV (reference sequence). Here the CDR3 DNA reads TGTGCCAGCAGTTCCCCCGGACAGGGGGCAAATTACGAGCAGTACTTC. Its protein product is CASSSPGQGANYEQYF.

This clonotype was detected only a few times. The V gene is TRBV7-6, the J gene TRBJ2-7, with unresolved D. The length of the CDR3 is 16 residues. Germline lookup yields CDR1 SGHVS and CDR2 FNYEAQ. V was trimmed by 1 base and J by 0 bases, leaving 13 bases between them. The CDR3 is CASSLVSGLSSYEQYF. The CDR3, as DNA: TGTGCCAGCAGCTTAGTATCCGGTTTAAGCTCCTACGAGCAGTACTTC.

The chain is built from TRBV7-6 and TRBJ2-7, with D perhaps matching TRBD1 or TRBD2 (5 bases each). The ends were cut back, 2 bases at V and 3 bases at J, with 14 bases in the middle. The CDR3 extends over 15 amino acids. Germline CDR1 is SGHVS and CDR2 is FNYEAQ. The CDR3 reads CASSLYGAQGYEQYF. The CDR3 bases are TGTGCCAGCAGCTTATACGGGGCTCAGGGCTACGAGCAGTACTTC. The whole variable domain, remainder taken from reference TRBV7-6 and TRBJ2-7, is GAGVSQSPRYKVTKRGQDVALRCDPISGHVSLYWYRQALGQGPEFLTYFNYEAQQDKSGLPNDRFSAERPEGSISTLTIQRTEQRDSAMYRCASSLYGAQGYEQYFGPGTRLTVT.

V gene TRBV20-1 combines with J gene TRBJ1-2; D possibly corresponds to TRBD1 (5 bases). This CDR3 is built from 12 residues. Germline values: CDR1 DFQATT, CDR2 SNEGSKA (reference sequence). V lost 5 bases to trimming and J lost 8 bases, with 15 bases between them. The CDR3 coding sequence is TGCAGTGCTGGGGCCCCTGATGGAGGCTACACCTTC. Translating it yields CSAGAPDGGYTF.

This sequence joins TRBV7-8 and TRBJ2-5, with D possibly TRBD2 on 5 matching bases. V lost 6 bases and J lost 4, with 15 bases in between. The CDR3 has 14 amino acids. CDR1 and CDR2 (germline): SGHVS, FQNEAQ. DNA for the CDR3: TGTGCCAGCAGTCTTTTGAGGGAGCTAGAGACCCAGTACTTC. Amino acids: CASSLLRELETQYF.

There are a few counts of this clonotype. The chain employs TRBV12-3 or TRBV12-4 and TRBJ2-5; D remains unclear. The length of the CDR3 is 13 residues. Trimming removed 7 bases from V and 5 bases from J, with 14 bases in between. CDR3 sequence reads: CASTLGGVETQYF. The CDR3 DNA reads TGTGCCAGCACCCTTGGTGGAGTGGAGACCCAGTACTTC.

This clonotype has only a few counts. The rearrangement uses TRBV25-1 and TRBJ2-3; 7 positions agree with TRBD1. This CDR3 region has 15 residues. The V gene's germline CDR1 is MGHDK and CDR2 SYGVNS. The V and J ends lost 2 bases and 2 bases, in that order; junction bases with no gene match: 4. DNA of the CDR3: TGTGCCAGCAGTGAAACAGACAGGGACACAGATACGCAGTATTTT. It translates to CASSETDRDTDTQYF.

The J gene is TRBJ1-2, the V gene TRBV29-1, with D maybe TRBD1 (6 bases). This CDR3 contains 12 residues. In germline, CDR1 is SQVTM, CDR2 ANQGSEA. V lost 5 bases to trimming and J lost 5 bases, with 12 bases between them. The chain's CDR3 is CSVLAGQYGYTF. The CDR3 region has the DNA TGCAGCGTTCTGGCCGGACAGTATGGCTACACCTTC.

This clonotype occurred a few times. V usage is TRBV6-5 and J usage is TRBJ2-7; 8 bases align to TRBD1. From germline, CDR1 is MNHEY and CDR2 SVGAGI. The CDR3 totals 13 residues. Unmatched junction bases numbered 8, after V lost 6 bases and J lost 7 bases. CDR3 residues: CASSRTGRVEQYF. CDR3 in DNA: TGTGCCAGCAGCCGGACAGGGCGCGTGGAGCAGTACTTC.

V and J are TRBV30 and TRBJ1-4, with D maybe TRBD1 (5 bases). CDR1 GTSNPN and CDR2 SVGIG come from the germline V gene (reference sequence). The CDR3 extends over 15 amino acids. Trimming took 1 base from V and 4 from J, leaving 13 bases between them. CDR3 loop: CAWSGWRGLNEKLFF. CDR3 in DNA: TGTGCCTGGAGTGGCTGGAGGGGCCTTAATGAAAAACTGTTTTTT.

This sequence joins TRBV10-3 and TRBJ1-1; TRBD1 matches 8 bases. Germline values: CDR1 ENHRY, CDR2 SYGVKD. This CDR3 has 16 residues. With 4 bases clipped from V and 4 bases from J, the junction kept 11 bases outside the gene matches. The CDR3 nucleotides are TGTGCCATCAGTGTGGCAGGGGGCGCAGGTCTCACTGAAGCTTTCTTT. It codes for CAISVAGGAGLTEAFF.

The rearrangement uses TRBV10-3 and TRBJ2-1; possible D gene TRBD2, 7 bases. From germline, CDR1 is ENHRY and CDR2 SYGVKD. V lost 7 bases, J lost 9 bases, and 16 bases lay in between. The CDR3 spans 13 residues. This chain's CDR3 is CAITDRGAGEQFF. CDR3 in DNA: TGTGCCATCACGGACCGGGGGGCCGGTGAGCAGTTCTTC.

V gene TRBV24-1 combines with J gene TRBJ2-3; 8 bases align to TRBD2. The germline V gene encodes CDR1 KGHDR and CDR2 SFDVKD. The length of the CDR3 is 17 residues. V shed 2 bases, J shed 2 bases, and the junction held 8 bases outside the gene matches. In DNA form, the CDR3 reads TGTGCCACCAGTGATTCAGGAGCGGGGGCCAACACAGATACGCAGTATTTT. Protein: CATSDSGAGANTDTQYF.

The chain joins TRBV5-6 to TRBJ2-1; TRBD1 is a possible D gene (6 bases). Trimming took 1 base from V and 9 from J, leaving 17 bases between them. The CDR3 covers 15 residues. The germline V gene encodes CDR1 SGHDT and CDR2 YYEEEE. CDR3 loop: CASSLYGGTNTEQFF. The CDR3 DNA reads as TGTGCCAGCAGCTTGTATGGGGGCACCAACACTGAGCAGTTCTTC.